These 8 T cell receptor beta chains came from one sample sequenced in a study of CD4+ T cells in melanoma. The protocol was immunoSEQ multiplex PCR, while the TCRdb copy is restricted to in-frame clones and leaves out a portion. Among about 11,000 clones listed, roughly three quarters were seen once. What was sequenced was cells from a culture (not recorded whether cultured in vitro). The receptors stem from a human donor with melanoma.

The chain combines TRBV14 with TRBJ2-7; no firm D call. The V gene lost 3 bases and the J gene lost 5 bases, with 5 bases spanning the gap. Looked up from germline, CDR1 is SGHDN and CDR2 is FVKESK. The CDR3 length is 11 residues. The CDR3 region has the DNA TGTGCCAGCAGCCATAGGAACGAGCAGTACTTC. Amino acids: CASSHRNEQYF. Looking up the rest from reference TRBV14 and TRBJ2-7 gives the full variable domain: EAGVTQFPSHSVIEKGQTVTLRCDPISGHDNLYWYRRVMGKEIKFLLHFVKESKQDESGMPNNRFLAERTGGTYSTLKVQPAELEDSGVYFCASSHRNEQYFGPGTRLTVT.

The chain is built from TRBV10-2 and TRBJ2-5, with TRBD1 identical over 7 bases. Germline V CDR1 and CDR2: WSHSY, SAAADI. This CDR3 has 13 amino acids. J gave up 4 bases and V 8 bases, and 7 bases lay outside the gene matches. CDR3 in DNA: TGCGCCAGCGGACAGGCAAAGGGAGAGACCCAGTACTTC. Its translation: CASGQAKGETQYF.

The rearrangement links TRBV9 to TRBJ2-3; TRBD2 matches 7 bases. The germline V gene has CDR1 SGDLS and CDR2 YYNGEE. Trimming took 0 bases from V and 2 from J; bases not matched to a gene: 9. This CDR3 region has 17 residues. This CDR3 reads CASSVGVRGGDTDTQYF. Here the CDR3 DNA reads TGTGCCAGCAGCGTAGGAGTACGGGGAGGGGACACAGATACGCAGTATTTT.

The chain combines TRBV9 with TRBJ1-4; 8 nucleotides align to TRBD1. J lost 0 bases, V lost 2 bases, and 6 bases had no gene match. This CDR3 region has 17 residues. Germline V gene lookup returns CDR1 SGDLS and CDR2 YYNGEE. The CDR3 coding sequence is TGTGCCAGCAGCGTTGGACAGGGAATGCCAACTAATGAAAAACTGTTTTTT. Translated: CASSVGQGMPTNEKLFF.

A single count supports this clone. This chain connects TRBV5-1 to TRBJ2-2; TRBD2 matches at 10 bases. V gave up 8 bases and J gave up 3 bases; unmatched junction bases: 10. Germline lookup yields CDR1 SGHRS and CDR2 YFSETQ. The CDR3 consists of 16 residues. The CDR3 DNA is TGCGCCAGTGCGCCCGTAGCGGGGGGAGACACCGGGGAGCTGTTTTTT. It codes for CASAPVAGGDTGELFF.

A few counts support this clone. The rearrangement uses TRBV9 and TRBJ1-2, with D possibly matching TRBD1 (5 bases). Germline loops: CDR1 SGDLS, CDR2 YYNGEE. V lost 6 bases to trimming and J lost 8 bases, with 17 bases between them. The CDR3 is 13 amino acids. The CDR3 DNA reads TGTGCCAGCACGCACCTCCGGGGGGGAGGCTACACCTTC. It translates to CASTHLRGGGYTF.

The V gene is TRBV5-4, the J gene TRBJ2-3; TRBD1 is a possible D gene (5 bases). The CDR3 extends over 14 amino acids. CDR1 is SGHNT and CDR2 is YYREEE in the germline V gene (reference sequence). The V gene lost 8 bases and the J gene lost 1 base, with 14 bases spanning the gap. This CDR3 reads CASEIGARTDTQYF. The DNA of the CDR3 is TGTGCCAGTGAGATAGGGGCCCGCACAGATACGCAGTATTTT.

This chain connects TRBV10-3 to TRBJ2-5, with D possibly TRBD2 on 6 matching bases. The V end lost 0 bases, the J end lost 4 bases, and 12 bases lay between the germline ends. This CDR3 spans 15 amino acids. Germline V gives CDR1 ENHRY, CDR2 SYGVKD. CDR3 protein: CAISESGGSGETQYF. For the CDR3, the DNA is TGTGCCATCAGTGAGTCGGGGGGTTCGGGAGAGACCCAGTACTTC.